The T cell receptor beta chain described here comes from a study of blood T cell repertoires in COVID-19. Overall study context: Collection of acute and convalescent COVID-19 samples took place in the United States, Italy and Spain. The analysed material was cDNA or gDNA that came from T cells, B-cell-depleted T cells, or PBMCs.

Per the original data handling: Reference gene primer amplification yielded estimated nucleated cell counts. Clones were read by immunoSEQ multiplex PCR, and TCRdb kept only the in-frame ones, dropping some. V and J calls and clone size are given by that table; D and trimming were obtained from the DNA. The sample shows 250,000 or so clones, approximately 92% of them seen only once. The length of the CDR3 is 17 residues. The trim removed 5 bases at V and 1 base at J, leaving 9 bases unmatched. From germline, CDR1 is LGHDT and CDR2 YNNKEL (reference sequence). The chain carries TRBV3-1 (or the pseudogene TRBV3-2) and TRBJ2-3; TRBD2 aligns across 10 bases. Input material: peripheral blood. This sequence originates from a woman between 40 and 50 years old who had recovered from COVID-19. CDR3 bases: TGTGCCAGCAGCACTCGCACCGGGACTAGCGGCACAGATACGCAGTATTTT. Its translation is CASSTRTGTSGTDTQYF.